This entry lists 3 T cell receptor beta chains sequenced from one sample in a study of cytomegalovirus exposure and HLA in healthy donors. In the PCR, 60 Vbeta and 13 Jbeta primers were used. Produced via immunoSEQ multiplex PCR; TCRdb's table is partial and in-frame only. Seen here are about 89,000 clones, around 84% observed once, and the top ten hold 7.4%. Sequenced: PBMCs. The receptors come from a middle-aged man in good health and CMV-seropositive.

This clone has only a few counts. The V call is TRBV5-1, the J call TRBJ2-5, with TRBD1 matching 8 bases. With V trimmed by 4 bases and J by 4 bases, 12 bases remained unmatched. Germline loops: CDR1 SGHRS, CDR2 YFSETQ. There are 16 residues in the CDR3. CDR3: CASSQGTGWSRETQYF. CDR3 nucleotide sequence: TGCGCCAGCAGCCAAGGGACAGGTTGGTCGAGAGAGACCCAGTACTTC.

This rearrangement joins TRBV10-2 to TRBJ1-4; no reliable D call. V shed 8 bases and J shed 4 bases, with 11 bases lying between them. CDR1 WSHSY and CDR2 SAAADI come from the germline V gene. The CDR3 has 13 amino acids. This chain's CDR3 is CASRRGVNEKLFF. CDR3 sequence (DNA): TGCGCCAGCCGCCGAGGTGTTAATGAAAAACTGTTTTTT.

The chain recombines TRBV19 with TRBJ2-1, with 11 bases aligning to TRBD2. Germline V gives CDR1 LNHDA, CDR2 SQIVND (reference sequence). J was trimmed by 2 bases and V by 7 bases; bases with no gene match: 4. The CDR3 loop spans 15 amino acids. The CDR3 region is CASTPGLAAYNEQFF. Written as DNA, the CDR3 is TGTGCCAGTACACCGGGACTAGCGGCCTACAATGAGCAGTTCTTC.